This entry describes one T cell receptor (beta chain). Cell sorting via CD45RO/CCR7/CD25/CD127/CD95/CD27 was performed to obtain CD4+ naive, central memory, regulatory and stem cell-like memory cells. The sample belongs to a study of beta chain features in type 1 diabetes. The isolated RNA, all of it, was reverse transcribed, so expressed TCRB transcripts were what got sequenced. Deep immunoSEQ sequencing covered naive, central memory and regulatory T cell samples. The table came from immunoSEQ multiplex PCR; TCRdb's copy has only in-frame clones and leaves some out. Of 300,000 to 350,000 clones listed, about 19% are singletons. Trimming took 0 bases from V and 10 from J; bases not matched to a gene: 8. The length of the CDR3 is 14 residues. CDR1 and CDR2 (germline): MNHEY, SVGAGI.

This sequence joins TRBV6-5 and TRBJ1-1; TRBD1 matches at 7 bases. Specimen: naive CD4+ T cells from blood. This clonotype was sampled from a woman aged 18-29 years in good health. CDR3 coding DNA: TGTGCCAGCAGTTACTCGTCCCAGGGGGATGCAGCTTTCTTT. Protein sequence: CASSYSSQGDAAFF.